What follows are 16 T cell receptor beta chains derived from one specimen sequenced in a study of blood T cell repertoires in COVID-19. The repertoire was sequenced with immunoSEQ multiplex PCR; TCRdb's copy has only in-frame clones and lacks some. The sample records roughly 380,000 clones, approximately 89% being singletons. Input material: peripheral blood. These receptors originate from a woman aged 40 to 50 with COVID-19, enrolled during active disease.

This chain links TRBV7-9 with TRBJ1-1, with D perhaps TRBD1 (5 bases). V was shortened by 3 bases and J by 4 bases, with 12 bases between the two germline ends. Germline CDR1 is SEHNR and CDR2 is FQNEAQ (reference sequence). The CDR3 loop spans 14 amino acids. DNA for the CDR3: TGTGCCAGCAGCTTCTCGCAGGGAAGCACTGAAGCTTTCTTT. Translated, it gives CASSFSQGSTEAFF.

This clone was detected a few times. Distinct nucleotide sequences in the sample also encode this CDR3. The V call is TRBV5-1, the J call TRBJ1-2; 12 nucleotides match TRBD1. The CDR3 consists of 14 residues. The germline V gene has CDR1 SGHRS and CDR2 YFSETQ. The junction had 5 bases not matched to a gene; V was cut back by 4 bases and J by 7 bases. CDR3 coding DNA: TGCGCCAGCAGCCCGGGACAGGGGGCGCCTGGCTACACCTTC. This sequence encodes CASSPGQGAPGYTF.

This chain connects TRBV28 to TRBJ2-7, with D maybe TRBD2 (6 bases). The CDR3 length is 16 residues. Germline V lookup: CDR1 MDHEN, CDR2 SYDVKM. The V end lost 2 bases, the J end lost 0 bases, and 14 bases lay between the germline ends. The CDR3 loop is CASSLTYSGNSYEQYF. The CDR3 DNA follows: TGTGCCAGCAGTTTAACTTATAGCGGCAACTCCTACGAGCAGTACTTC.

V and J are TRBV9 and TRBJ2-1, with 7 bases lining up with TRBD1. This CDR3 has 20 residues. The ends lost 0 bases at V and 8 bases at J; junction bases unmatched: 23. CDR1 and CDR2 from the germline V gene are SGDLS and YYNGEE. The CDR3 nucleotides are TGTGCCAGCAGCGTAGGGGGGCAAGGGGGCGTAGATTCTCGTACCTATGAGCAGTTCTTC. Its translation: CASSVGGQGGVDSRTYEQFF.

The CDR3 spells CASSQIAGGPHEQYF. The DNA of the CDR3 is TGTGCCAGCAGCCAAATAGCGGGGGGGCCCCACGAGCAGTACTTC. V and J are TRBV7-3 and TRBJ2-7; 11 bases are a match to TRBD2. Germline V gives CDR1 SGHTA, CDR2 FQGTGA. Germline trimming cut 5 bases from V and 5 bases from J; bases unmatched to any gene: 8. The CDR3 runs 15 residues.

The CDR3 region has the DNA TGTGCCAGCAGTGGAGTCAGGGGGTCTGGGGCCAACGTCCTGACTTTC. This gives the protein CASSGVRGSGANVLTF. The rearrangement uses TRBV2 and TRBJ2-6; 7 nucleotides match TRBD1. The trim removed 4 bases at V and 1 base at J, leaving 4 bases unmatched. Germline V CDR1 and CDR2: SNHLY, FYNNEI. The CDR3 contains 16 residues. The full variable domain, with the rest looked up from reference TRBV2 and TRBJ2-6, is EPEVTQTPSHQVTQMGQEVILRCVPISNHLYFYWYRQILGQKVEFLVSFYNNEISEKSEIFDDQFSVERPDGSNFTLKIRSTKLEDSAMYFCASSGVRGSGANVLTFGAGSRLTVL.

The chain uses TRBV2 and TRBJ1-2; the match to TRBD1 covers 8 bases. The CDR3 length is 13 residues. From germline, CDR1 is SNHLY and CDR2 FYNNEI. Trimming took 6 bases from V and 4 from J; bases not matched to a gene: 4. CDR3 DNA: TGTGCCAGCAGGGACAGGGACGGCTATGGCTACACCTTC. This encodes CASRDRDGYGYTF.

The chain carries TRBV7-8 and TRBJ2-7; 7 bases fit TRBD1. The CDR3 has 15 amino acids. Trimming cost V 5 bases and J 3 bases; bases outside gene matches: 10. Germline loops: CDR1 SGHVS, CDR2 FQNEAQ. DNA for the CDR3: TGTGCCAGCAGCCCTAGAGGGACAGTAGTCTACGAGCAGTACTTC. Translated: CASSPRGTVVYEQYF.

This rearrangement joins TRBV11-2 to TRBJ1-1; 9 bases match TRBD1. CDR1 and CDR2 (germline): SGHAT, FQNNGV. After removal of 3 bases from V and 4 bases from J, the junction contained 6 bases not matched to a gene. This CDR3 is 15 amino acids long. CDR3 sequence reads: CASSFRTGAGTEAFF. The DNA of the CDR3 is TGTGCCAGCAGCTTTCGGACAGGGGCAGGCACTGAAGCTTTCTTT.

The chain couples TRBV19 to TRBJ1-6; 10 bases line up with TRBD1. V was pared by 5 bases and J by 0 bases, with 10 bases of the junction left unmatched. The CDR3 contains 19 residues. Germline lookup yields CDR1 LNHDA and CDR2 SQIVND (reference sequence). The CDR3 DNA sequence: TGTGCCAGTAGTTTCCGGGACAGGGGACCTAGCTCCTATAATTCACCCCTCCACTTT. Amino acids: CASSFRDRGPSSYNSPLHF.

This clone was seen a single time. The rearrangement joins TRBV7-6 to TRBJ2-7; maybe TRBD1 (6 bases). CDR1 and CDR2 (germline): SGHVS, FNYEAQ. CDR3 length: 16 amino acids. Trimming left V 1 base short and J 1 base short, with 14 bases between. The CDR3 DNA reads as TGTGCCAGCAGCTTAGGGGTCGCAGGGGAATCCTACGAGCAGTACTTC. This translates into CASSLGVAGESYEQYF.

This clone was found once. The chain carries TRBV30 and TRBJ2-7; D perhaps matches TRBD1 (6 bases). Looked up from germline, CDR1 is GTSNPN and CDR2 is SVGIG (reference sequence). Between the trimmed V and J ends, which lost 5 bases and 2 bases, there was a span of 10 bases. This CDR3 contains 12 residues. CDR3 bases: TGTGCCTGGGACAGGTCGACCTACGAGCAGTACTTC. Translation gives CAWDRSTYEQYF.

V gene TRBV9 combines with J gene TRBJ2-5; 7 positions match TRBD2. V dropped 2 bases and J dropped 4; count of bases not matched to a gene: 11. Germline V gene sequence: CDR1 SGDLS, CDR2 YYNGEE. The CDR3 sequence is 16 residues long. Written as DNA, the CDR3 is TGTGCCAGCAGCGTGGGGGGGATTGGGGCAAGAGAGACCCAGTACTTC. It encodes CASSVGGIGARETQYF.

The chain combines TRBV6-5 with TRBJ2-1; 11 bases align to TRBD2. V shed 4 bases, J shed 3 bases, and the junction held 5 bases outside the gene matches. CDR3 size: 16 residues. Germline assignment: CDR1 MNHEY and CDR2 SVGAGI. The CDR3 nucleotides read TGTGCCAGCAGTTCGATGACTAGCGGGGTCTACAATGAGCAGTTCTTC. This codes for CASSSMTSGVYNEQFF.

The V call is TRBV28, the J call TRBJ1-5; no firm D call. The germline gives CDR1 MDHEN, CDR2 SYDVKM. V was cut by 4 bases and J by 2 bases, with 12 bases left in between. The CDR3 is 15 residues long. CDR3 bases: TGTGCCAGCAGTTGGGCGGGGATCGGCAATCAGCCCCAGCATTTT. Amino acid sequence: CASSWAGIGNQPQHF.

The V gene is TRBV28, the J gene TRBJ2-7; perhaps TRBD1 as D (6 bases). The V end was cut by 3 bases, the J end by 6 bases, with 15 bases between. From germline, CDR1 is MDHEN and CDR2 SYDVKM. The CDR3 loop spans 14 amino acids. CDR3 nucleotides: TGTGCCAGCAGTTTGAAACAGGGTCAAACCGAGCAGTACTTC. This codes for CASSLKQGQTEQYF.